In this sample, the clone carrying this TCR beta chain turned up many times. Its cognate antigen is unknown. Each CDR3 protein is one row after TCRdb ran MiXCR on the 5' RACE reads. This sample has 800,000 to 900,000 distinct CDR3 sequences, with 10% to 15% found just once. The CDR3 runs to 14 residues. Trimming took 5 bases from V and 3 from J, leaving 11 bases between them. This sample was included in a study of CD8 T cells in ankylosing spondylitis. The study, taken as a whole, reports: Disease-linked clones displayed a CD8+ phenotype and appeared relatively rarely in peripheral blood. One TCR beta motif, made up of about 8 highly homologous variants, appeared characteristic of ankylosing spondylitis blood. Enrichment of disease-linked clones was reportedly significant in matched ankylosing spondylitis synovial fluid.

Material for sequencing was blood, either unsorted or a sorted T cell fraction (not recorded which). This receptor was obtained from a male donor with ankylosing spondylitis. This chain uses TRBV12-3 or TRBV12-4 with TRBJ1-5; D is unresolved. DNA of the CDR3: TGTGCCAGCAGTCCGTCGACGGACAATCAGCCCCAGCATTTT. This translates into CASSPSTDNQPQHF.